This T cell receptor beta chain was found in a study of synovial regulatory T cells in juvenile arthritis. To note about this clone: Its target is unknown.

From germline, CDR1 is SGHDT and CDR2 YYEEEE. This CDR3 is built from 13 residues. The DNA sequence is not available. TCRdb's table, derived via immunoSEQ multiplex PCR, lists solely in-frame clones and lacks some. The sample's table shows around 10,000 clones. Study results and caveats: Blood Treg cells that were inflammation-associated showed lower TCR diversity than other blood Treg cells.

The roughly eleven donors had active juvenile idiopathic arthritis, with 3 polyarticular and 8 oligoarticular cases. The rearrangement uses TRBV5-6 and TRBJ2-7; no DNA is available, so the TRBD2 call from TCRdb remains unchecked. This TCR derives from a donor between 2 and 29 years old with juvenile idiopathic arthritis. Sequences were obtained from Treg cells from blood. Sample subset: remaining (HLA-DR-negative) circulating blood Treg cells. CDR3 in amino acids: CASSLRGSYEQYF.